This T cell receptor (beta chain) was retrieved from a study of regulatory T cells in long-lasting Graves disease. According to the study, TCR beta libraries were built with iRepertoire HTBI primers and CDR3-region Arm-PCR. One entry per CDR3 protein, called by TCRdb with MiXCR from the multiplex PCR reads. The sample lists over 500,000 distinct CDR3 sequences, 15% to 20% occurring once. From germline, CDR1 is SGDLS and CDR2 YYNGEE. This CDR3 is 17 amino acids long. Trimming at V came to 3 bases and at J to 3 bases, leaving 9 bases not matched to a gene. Time point reported: newly diagnosed GD, antithyroid drugs for less than 3 months. Extracted PBMC RNA gave rise to the TCR library. This sample also appeared in a second study, on T cells in Graves' hyperthyroidism and ophthalmopathy.

The chain joins TRBV9 to TRBJ2-2, with 9 bases fitting TRBD1. Source: peripheral blood mononuclear cells (PBMCs), taken at new diagnosis, from a patient treated with antithyroid drugs. The sequence was obtained from a woman aged 25 to 45 with Graves disease. CDR3 nucleotide sequence: TGTGCCAGCAGCGGAACCCGGACAGGGGCCGACACCGGGGAGCTGTTTTTT. Its protein product is CASSGTRTGADTGELFF.